This T cell receptor (beta chain) originates from a study of beta chain features in type 1 diabetes. As for the study in general: Cells sorted and examined across all samples totaled approximately 100 million.

cDNA synthesis used the whole RNA isolate, giving expressed TCRB sequences. Clones were sequenced by immunoSEQ multiplex PCR, and TCRdb holds only the in-frame ones, with some missing. The table records roughly 130,000 clones, 16% of them present only once. Findings and limits, study-wide: Among patients, naive, central memory and Treg TCRB repertoires appeared more similar than among healthy donors. Diminished insertions and augmented deletions at VDJ junctions characterized type 1 diabetes patients. TCRB CDR3 length was moderately but significantly reduced in all four CD4+ subsets of Type 1 diabetes patients.

There are a few counts of this clone. Its antigen is unidentified. The CDR3 loop spans 13 amino acids. Germline assignment: CDR1 SNHLY and CDR2 FYNNEI. V lost 7 bases and J 0 bases, leaving 10 bases between the germline ends. About 120 mL of blood, on average, came from one heparinised draw per donor. Sample: central memory CD4+ T cells from blood. This sequence originates from a man aged 30 to 39 with type 1 diabetes. The chain employs TRBV2 and TRBJ2-7, with a tentative D call TRBD2 (5 bases). The CDR3 here is CASTVSGSYEQYF. The CDR3 nucleotides read TGTGCCAGCACTGTGAGCGGCTCCTACGAGCAGTACTTC.